This T cell receptor (beta chain) was identified in a study of blood T cell repertoires in COVID-19. As for the study in general: PBMCs, B-cell-depleted T cells, or T cells provided the cDNA or gDNA that made up the material.

In the study's own analysis: Amplifying reference gene primers gave estimates of nucleated cell counts. Assay: immunoSEQ multiplex PCR; the TCRdb copy retains only in-frame clones and omits some. Clone size and V and J calls were adopted from that table, with D and trimming inferred from the DNA. The data hold 130,000 or so clones, with 84% observed a single time. The V gene's germline CDR1 is MNHEY and CDR2 SMNVEV (reference sequence). The CDR3 runs to 15 residues. Trimming took off 5 bases at V and 2 bases at J, with 12 bases between the two ends. The sample consisted of peripheral blood. The rearrangement joins TRBV27 to TRBJ2-2; D is unresolved. The receptor comes from a man in his 60s with acute or convalescent COVID-19. The CDR3 sequence is CASSLQRINTGELFF. The DNA for the CDR3 is TGTGCCAGCAGTCTCCAGCGCATCAACACCGGGGAGCTGTTTTTT.